The 8 T cell receptor beta chains below all came from one sample that was sequenced in a study of blood T cells in healthy people across ages. Alongside a J-beta primer mix, a sample-barcoded 5' primer served in a second PCR lasting roughly 6 to 11 cycles. Using its own MiXCR run on the 5' RACE reads, TCRdb lists one record per CDR3 protein. The table has 1.5 million to 2 million distinct CDR3 sequences, 30% to 40% seen once. The sample was blood. The receptor source for this set is a woman in her thirties in good health.

This clonotype was counted ten times or more. The chain recombines TRBV27 with TRBJ2-3; TRBD2 is a possible D gene (6 bases). The CDR3 extends over 12 amino acids. Germline CDR1 reads MNHEY; CDR2 reads SMNVEV (reference sequence). Between the trimmed V and J ends, which lost 6 bases and 3 bases, there was a span of 7 bases. As DNA, the CDR3 is TGTGCCAGCAGGGAGGGTACAGATACGCAGTATTTT. Residues: CASREGTDTQYF.

The gene calls are TRBV3-1 and TRBJ1-4, with unresolved D. CDR3 length: 11 residues. V was shortened by 2 bases and J by 8 bases, with 3 bases between the two germline ends. The V gene's germline CDR1 is LGHDT and CDR2 YNNKEL (reference sequence). CDR3 nucleotide sequence: TGTGCCAGCAGCCAACTGGAAAAACTGTTTTTT. This codes for CASSQLEKLFF.

In its sample, this clonotype was seen many times. The chain employs TRBV9 and TRBJ2-3; D not certain. The CDR3 runs 13 residues. CDR1 SGDLS and CDR2 YYNGEE come from the germline V gene. The V end was cut by 1 base, the J end by 4 bases, with 7 bases between. CDR3 sequence: CASSVLRSDTQYF. CDR3 nucleotides: TGTGCCAGCAGCGTACTAAGGTCAGATACGCAGTATTTT.

The J gene is TRBJ2-1, the V gene TRBV29-1, with 11 bases identical to TRBD2. V dropped 2 bases and J dropped 7; count of bases not matched to a gene: 7. CDR1 and CDR2 from the germline V gene are SQVTM and ANQGSEA. CDR3 length: 15 residues. CDR3 region: CSVERLAGGGNEQFF. The CDR3 bases are TGCAGCGTTGAAAGGCTAGCGGGAGGCGGAAATGAGCAGTTCTTC.

This clonotype was recorded many times. The chain combines TRBV29-1 with TRBJ2-3; 11 bases align to TRBD2. Trimming removed 3 bases from V and 2 bases from J; junction bases left unmatched: 10. Germline values: CDR1 SQVTM, CDR2 ANQGSEA. The CDR3 contains 17 residues. For the CDR3, the DNA is TGCAGCGTTGATTCGCCAACTAGCGGGAGAGCCACAGATACGCAGTATTTT. Translated: CSVDSPTSGRATDTQYF.

This CDR3 reads CSAKRYSGRDSTDTQYF. The CDR3 bases are TGCAGTGCTAAGCGATATAGCGGGAGGGACTCCACAGATACGCAGTATTTT. The chain recombines TRBV20-1 with TRBJ2-3; 11 bases align to TRBD2. Germline CDR1 reads DFQATT; CDR2 reads SNEGSKA (reference sequence). Trimming at V came to 4 bases and at J to 2 bases, leaving 11 bases not matched to a gene. The CDR3 is made up of 17 amino acids.

Many counts were recorded for this clonotype. V usage is TRBV9 and J usage is TRBJ2-5, with 7 bases aligning to TRBD1. The CDR3 is made up of 15 amino acids. V trimming: 2 bases; J trimming: 0 bases; junction bases outside the gene matches: 4. In germline, CDR1 is SGDLS, CDR2 YYNGEE. The CDR3 nucleotides are TGTGCCAGCAGCGTCGGGACAGTCAACCAAGAGACCCAGTACTTC. Translating gives CASSVGTVNQETQYF.

The chain carries TRBV20-1 and TRBJ2-3; D possibly corresponds to TRBD1 (5 bases). Germline V gene sequence: CDR1 DFQATT, CDR2 SNEGSKA (reference sequence). The length of the CDR3 is 13 residues. The germline V and J ends were trimmed by 7 bases and 5 bases, with 16 bases remaining between them. CDR3 DNA sequence: TGCAGTGGCAAAAGACAGTTGGGAGATACGCAGTATTTT. Residues: CSGKRQLGDTQYF.